This entry is about one T cell receptor (beta chain). The target antigen is unknown. Cultured CD4+ T-cell DNA underwent Oncomine TCR Beta short-read sequencing. DNA came from CD4+ T cells after culture. Via MiXCR, TCRdb re-called the PCR reads, giving one row per CDR3 protein. The table includes fewer than 15,000 distinct CDR3 sequences, roughly 31% detected once. This entry comes from a study of vaccination and CD4 T cells after COVID-19. Study as a whole: Six men and four women formed the convalescents, two being Hispanic. Overlapping SARS-CoV-2, HCoV-NL63, HCoV-OC43 and HCoV-229E spike peptides were used to stimulate cells.

The V and J ends lost 3 bases and 3 bases, in that order; junction bases with no gene match: 6. The CDR3 is 15 amino acids. In germline, CDR1 is LNHDA, CDR2 SQIVND (reference sequence). Indicated treatment: approximately 9-day PBMC culture with coronavirus spike peptide pools or control peptides (ViraFEST assay). A few million PBMCs per well were cultured with 10 IU/ml IL-2 and 10 ug/ml peptide pools. The J gene is TRBJ1-2, the V gene TRBV19, with 8 bases matching TRBD1. The sequence was obtained from a human donor who received a COVID-19 vaccine. The sequencing used CD4+ T cells from blood, cultured in vitro, collected before SARS-CoV-2 vaccination. CDR3 nucleotides: TGTGCCAGTAGTATGAACAGGGGGGAAGACTATGGCTACACCTTC. Protein sequence: CASSMNRGEDYGYTF.